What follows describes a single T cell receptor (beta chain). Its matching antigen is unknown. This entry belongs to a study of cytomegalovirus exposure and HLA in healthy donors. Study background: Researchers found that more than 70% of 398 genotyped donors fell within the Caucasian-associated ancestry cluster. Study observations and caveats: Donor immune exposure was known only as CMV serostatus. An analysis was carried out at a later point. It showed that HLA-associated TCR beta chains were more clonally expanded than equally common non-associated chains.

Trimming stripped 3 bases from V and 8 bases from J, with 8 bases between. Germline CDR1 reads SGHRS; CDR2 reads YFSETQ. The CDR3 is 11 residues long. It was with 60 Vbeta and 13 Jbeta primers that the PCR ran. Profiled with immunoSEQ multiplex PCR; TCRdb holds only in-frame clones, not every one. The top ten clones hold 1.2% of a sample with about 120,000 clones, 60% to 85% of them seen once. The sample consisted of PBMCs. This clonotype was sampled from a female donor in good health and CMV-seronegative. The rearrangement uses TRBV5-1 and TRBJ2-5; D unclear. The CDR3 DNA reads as TGCGCCAGCAGCTCCGCGTTTACCCAGTACTTC. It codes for CASSSAFTQYF. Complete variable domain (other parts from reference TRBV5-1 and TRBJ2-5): KAGVTQTPRYLIKTRGQQVTLSCSPISGHRSVSWYQQTPGQGLQFLFEYFSETQRNKGNFPGRFSGRQFSNSRSEMNVSTLELGDSALYLCASSSAFTQYFGPGTRLLVL.